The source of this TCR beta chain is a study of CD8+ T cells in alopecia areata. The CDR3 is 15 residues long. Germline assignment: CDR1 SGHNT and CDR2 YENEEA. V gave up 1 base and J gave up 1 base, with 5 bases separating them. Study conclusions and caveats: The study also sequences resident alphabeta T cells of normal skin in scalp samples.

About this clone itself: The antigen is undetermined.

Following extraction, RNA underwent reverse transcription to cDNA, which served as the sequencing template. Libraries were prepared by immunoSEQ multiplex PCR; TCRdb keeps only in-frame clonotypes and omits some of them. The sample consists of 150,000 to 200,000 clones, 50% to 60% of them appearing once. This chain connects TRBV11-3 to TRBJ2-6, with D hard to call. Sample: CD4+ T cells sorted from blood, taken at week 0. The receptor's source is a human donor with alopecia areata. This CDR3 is CASSLVSSGANVLTF. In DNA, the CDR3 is TGTGCCAGCAGCTTAGTCAGTTCTGGGGCCAACGTCCTGACTTTC.